This is a list of T cell receptor beta chains from one sample in a study of beta chain features in type 1 diabetes. The data were produced by immunoSEQ multiplex PCR, yet TCRdb's version contains in-frame clones alone and is incomplete. The sample consists of over 150,000 clones, around 8% of them appearing once. The sequenced sample consisted of central memory CD4+ T cells from blood. Source of these receptors: a young man in good health. CDR3s include the opening cysteine and the closing phenylalanine or tryptophan. D genes are given only for firm matches. Only part of the rows carry a size: once, few, many, or a class if the clone is expanded.

D gene,V gene,CDR3 length,clone size,J gene,CDR3 protein,CDR3 DNA
TRBD1,TRBV4-2,14,.,TRBJ2-7,CASSPGQGYGEQYF,TGTGCCAGCAGCCCGGGACAGGGCTACGGCGAGCAGTACTTC
.,TRBV6-1,12,few,TRBJ2-5,CASSLPVLPQYF,TGTGCCAGCAGCCTTCCGGTCTTGCCCCAGTACTTC
.,TRBV6-1,15,once,TRBJ1-5,CASSENLGYNQPQHF,TGTGCCAGCAGTGAAAACCTGGGCTACAATCAGCCCCAGCATTTT
.,TRBV11-2,13,few,TRBJ1-1,CASSETVNTEAFF,TGTGCCAGCAGCGAGACAGTGAACACTGAAGCTTTCTTT
TRBD1,TRBV7-3,16,.,TRBJ2-3,CASSPRTGGREDTQYF,TGTGCCAGCAGCCCTCGGACAGGGGGTCGTGAAGATACGCAGTATTTT
TRBD1,TRBV9,14,.,TRBJ1-2,CASRGTVHNYGYTF,TGTGCCAGCAGGGGGACAGTTCATAACTATGGCTACACCTTC
.,TRBV7-2,14,.,TRBJ1-1,CASSFIASSSEAFF,TGTGCCAGCAGCTTTATTGCGTCCTCCTCTGAAGCTTTCTTT
.,TRBV11-2,12,.,TRBJ2-3,CASSHTSDTQYF,TGTGCCAGCAGCCATACTTCAGATACGCAGTATTTT
.,TRBV18,14,few,TRBJ2-3,CASSNRVGTDTQYF,TGTGCCAGCTCAAACAGGGTCGGCACAGATACGCAGTATTTT
TRBD1,TRBV6-1,13,.,TRBJ2-5,CASRQGARETQYF,TGTGCCAGCAGACAGGGGGCAAGAGAGACCCAGTACTTC
.,TRBV7-2,13,.,TRBJ2-7,CASSLNRDYEQYF,TGTGCCAGCAGCTTAAACAGGGACTACGAGCAGTACTTC
.,TRBV5-1,13,few,TRBJ1-1,CASSPDQGTEAFF,TGCGCCAGCAGCCCGGACCAGGGCACTGAAGCTTTCTTT
.,TRBV6-1,14,.,TRBJ2-5,CASSRTAYQETQYF,TGTGCCAGCAGTCGCACAGCCTACCAAGAGACCCAGTACTTC
.,TRBV28,15,.,TRBJ1-5,CASSTGVYGNQPQHF,TGTGCCAGCAGTACCGGGGTTTATGGCAATCAGCCCCAGCATTTT
TRBD1,TRBV5-1,15,many,TRBJ1-1,CASTRQGIQNTEAFF,TGCGCCAGCACCCGACAGGGGATCCAGAACACTGAAGCTTTCTTT
.,TRBV7-9,15,.,TRBJ2-3,CASTYGGRSTDTQYF,TGTGCCAGCACATACGGGGGGCGTTCAACAGATACGCAGTATTTT
TRBD2,TRBV7-3,20,.,TRBJ2-1,CASSLTSSGGTIPNYNEQFF,TGTGCCAGCAGCTTAACGAGTAGCGGGGGAACTATACCCAATTACAATGAGCAGTTCTTC
TRBD1,TRBV30,15,.,TRBJ1-5,CAWSVLGQGSQPQHF,TGTGCCTGGAGTGTACTTGGACAGGGGAGTCAGCCCCAGCATTTT
.,TRBV7-2,12,few,TRBJ1-1,CASSRSRGEAFF,TGTGCCAGCAGCCGGAGTCGGGGTGAAGCTTTCTTT
.,TRBV4-3,17,once,TRBJ1-3,CASSQAATGAGGNTIYF,TGCGCCAGCAGCCAAGCCGCGACCGGGGCGGGGGGAAACACCATATATTTT
.,TRBV5-4,14,many,TRBJ1-4,CASSTEASSEKLFF,TGTGCCAGCAGCACCGAAGCTAGCTCCGAAAAACTGTTTTTT
.,TRBV28,15,.,TRBJ1-2,CASNAPGGFNYGYTF,TGTGCCAGCAACGCCCCCGGCGGGTTTAACTATGGCTACACCTTC
TRBD1,TRBV29-1,13,.,TRBJ2-7,CSVPGTGGREQYF,TGCAGCGTTCCAGGGACAGGGGGCCGGGAGCAGTACTTC
.,TRBV7-9,15,few,TRBJ1-2,CASSLGSASGDGYTF,TGTGCCAGCAGCTTAGGTTCTGCCTCGGGGGATGGCTACACCTTC
TRBD1,TRBV5-4,12,few,TRBJ1-1,CASSQTGGEAFF,TGTGCCAGCAGCCAAACAGGGGGCGAAGCTTTCTTT
TRBD1,TRBV7-2,15,.,TRBJ2-1,CASSNPRRGRNEQFF,TGTGCCAGCAGCAACCCCCGCAGGGGGCGGAATGAGCAGTTCTTC
.,TRBV19,16,few,TRBJ2-3,CASSPLRQKRTDTQYF,TGTGCCAGTAGTCCCCTACGACAGAAGCGCACAGATACGCAGTATTTT
TRBD2,TRBV5-1,15,few,TRBJ2-7,CASSLGTSGSYEQYF,TGCGCCAGCAGCTTGGGGACTAGCGGGAGCTACGAGCAGTACTTC
.,TRBV5-6,14,.,TRBJ1-2,CASSLVGRSNGYTF,TGTGCCAGCAGCTTGGTGGGCAGGTCGAATGGCTACACCTTC
.,TRBV10-3,15,few,TRBJ1-2,CASSYNGEANYGYTF,TGTGCCAGCAGTTACAACGGGGAAGCTAACTATGGCTACACCTTC
TRBD1,TRBV5-4,13,.,TRBJ2-4,CASSTGTENIQYF,TGTGCCAGCAGCACCGGGACAGAAAACATTCAGTACTTC
TRBD1,TRBV28,15,few,TRBJ1-5,CASSPGGQGNQPQHF,TGTGCCAGCAGCCCAGGGGGACAGGGGAATCAGCCCCAGCATTTT
TRBD1,TRBV7-2,17,.,TRBJ2-2,CASSLGQGSGKAGELFF,TGTGCCAGCAGCTTAGGACAGGGGTCTGGCAAAGCCGGGGAGCTGTTTTTT
TRBD1,TRBV7-2,16,few,TRBJ1-3,CASSLQGAGTGNTIYF,TGTGCCAGCAGCTTACAGGGGGCAGGGACTGGAAACACCATATATTTT
.,TRBV4-3,18,few,TRBJ2-2,CASSQDRAQPTNTGELFF,TGCGCCAGCAGCCAAGATAGAGCACAGCCTACGAACACCGGGGAGCTGTTTTTT
.,TRBV5-4,13,few,TRBJ1-2,CASFQASGYGYTF,TGTGCCAGCTTTCAGGCCTCAGGCTATGGCTACACCTTC
.,TRBV19,15,few,TRBJ2-1,CASTEAKRSYNEQFF,TGTGCCAGTACCGAAGCGAAGCGCTCCTACAATGAGCAGTTCTTC
TRBD2,TRBV19,17,few,TRBJ2-1,CASSRGTASGFYNEQFF,TGTGCCAGTAGTCGAGGCACCGCTAGCGGGTTCTACAATGAGCAGTTCTTC
TRBD2,TRBV2,14,.,TRBJ2-5,CASSGGAGEETQYF,TGTGCCAGCAGTGGGGGAGCGGGAGAAGAGACCCAGTACTTC
TRBD1,TRBV5-1,14,few,TRBJ2-7,CASSHDRGAYEQYF,TGCGCCAGCAGTCATGACAGGGGAGCCTACGAGCAGTACTTC
TRBD1,TRBV2,14,.,TRBJ1-6,CASSEGQGPSPLHF,TGTGCCAGCAGCGAAGGACAGGGGCCCTCACCCCTCCACTTT
TRBD1,TRBV7-9,15,few,TRBJ1-5,CASSTDRVMNQPQHF,TGTGCCAGCAGCACGGACAGGGTTATGAATCAGCCCCAGCATTTT
.,TRBV14,15,.,TRBJ1-4,CASSRQRGTDEKLFF,TGTGCCAGCAGCCGACAAAGAGGGACTGATGAAAAACTGTTTTTT
TRBD1,TRBV30,15,few,TRBJ2-5,CAWSVLTGGLETQYF,TGTGCCTGGAGTGTACTAACAGGGGGCTTAGAGACCCAGTACTTC
TRBD1,TRBV7-2,17,.,TRBJ2-7,CASSLEGQGALGYEQYF,TGTGCCAGCAGCTTAGAGGGACAGGGGGCTTTGGGCTACGAGCAGTACTTC
TRBD1,TRBV28,13,few,TRBJ1-2,CASRPGTGYGYTF,TGTGCCAGCAGGCCGGGGACAGGGTATGGCTACACCTTC
.,TRBV4-3,17,many,TRBJ2-1,CASSQQPAGQAHNEQFF,TGCGCCAGCAGCCAACAACCCGCGGGGCAAGCCCACAATGAGCAGTTCTTC
.,TRBV7-3,14,.,TRBJ1-1,CAHPGGEGNTEAFF,TGTGCCCATCCGGGCGGGGAGGGGAACACTGAAGCTTTCTTT